A single sample is the source of the 15 T cell receptor beta chains below, sequenced in a study of cytomegalovirus exposure and HLA in healthy donors. Vbeta (60) and Jbeta (13) primers were used in the PCR. The data were produced by immunoSEQ multiplex PCR, yet TCRdb's version contains in-frame clones alone and is incomplete. The sample comprises approximately 52,000 clones, 65% to 80% of which are singletons, and over 30% rests with the top ten. The specimen was PBMCs. These receptor sequences come from a man in his forties or fifties in good health and CMV-seropositive.

The rearrangement uses TRBV6-5 and TRBJ1-1, with TRBD1 matching over 8 bases. Trimming cost V 3 bases and J 0 bases; bases outside gene matches: 3. Germline lookup yields CDR1 MNHEY and CDR2 SVGAGI. This CDR3 contains 15 residues. The DNA for the CDR3 is TGTGCCAGCAGTTATGGGGACAGGCTGAACACTGAAGCTTTCTTT. Translated, it gives CASSYGDRLNTEAFF.

This clone occurred once. The chain links TRBV10-2 to TRBJ1-1; D remains unclear. Germline V lookup: CDR1 WSHSY, CDR2 SAAADI. V was cut by 4 bases and J by 3 bases, with 12 bases left in between. The CDR3 loop spans 14 amino acids. CDR3 sequence: CASSVFGQDTEAFF. CDR3 nucleotides: TGCGCCAGCAGTGTTTTTGGGCAGGACACTGAAGCTTTCTTT.

V gene TRBV29-1 combines with J gene TRBJ2-1; D is uncertain. This CDR3 comprises 11 residues. V was pared by 6 bases and J by 3 bases, with 6 bases between. Germline CDR1 and CDR2: SQVTM and ANQGSEA. The CDR3 loop is CSVQSYNEQFF. Here the CDR3 DNA reads TGCAGCGTACAGAGCTACAATGAGCAGTTCTTC.

This chain joins TRBV19 and TRBJ1-4; TRBD1 is a possible D gene (6 bases). Germline V gene sequence: CDR1 LNHDA, CDR2 SQIVND (reference sequence). This CDR3 spans 14 amino acids. V lost 0 bases and J 5 bases, leaving 7 bases between the germline ends. This chain's CDR3 is CASSIEQGNEKLFF. Written as DNA, the CDR3 is TGTGCCAGTAGTATAGAACAGGGCAATGAAAAACTGTTTTTT.

J is TRBJ2-6 and V is TRBV2; TRBD2 matches 7 bases. V was clipped by 7 bases and J by 2 bases; unmatched bases: 2. In germline, CDR1 is SNHLY, CDR2 FYNNEI. The CDR3 is 14 residues long. CDR3 nucleotide sequence: TGTGCCAGCAATGGACTAGCTGGGGCCAACGTCCTGACTTTC. Translated: CASNGLAGANVLTF. Full variable domain (rest looked up from reference TRBV2 and TRBJ2-6): EPEVTQTPSHQVTQMGQEVILRCVPISNHLYFYWYRQILGQKVEFLVSFYNNEISEKSEIFDDQFSVERPDGSNFTLKIRSTKLEDSAMYFCASNGLAGANVLTFGAGSRLTVL.

The chain recombines TRBV28 with TRBJ1-1, with D tentatively TRBD1 (5 bases). Germline CDR1 and CDR2: MDHEN and SYDVKM. CDR3 size: 14 residues. The V end was cut by 2 bases, the J end by 5 bases, with 12 bases between. The CDR3: CASSLGGGGTEAFF. The CDR3 coding sequence is TGTGCCAGCAGTTTAGGTGGGGGGGGAACTGAAGCTTTCTTT.

The gene calls are TRBV9 and TRBJ2-3; D is unresolved. The V gene lost 3 bases and the J gene lost 2 bases, with 10 bases spanning the gap. Germline assignment: CDR1 SGDLS and CDR2 YYNGEE. This CDR3 is built from 14 residues. CDR3 protein: CASSGTSPTDTQYF. For the CDR3, the DNA is TGTGCCAGCAGCGGAACTTCTCCCACAGATACGCAGTATTTT.

This chain joins TRBV2 and TRBJ1-5; the D gene is possibly TRBD1 (5 bases). This CDR3 spans 14 amino acids. Looked up from germline, CDR1 is SNHLY and CDR2 is FYNNEI. Trimming pared 2 bases from V and 5 bases from J, leaving 10 bases between. The DNA for the CDR3 is TGTGCCAGCAGTGAAACGGGGGATTATCAGCCCCAGCATTTT. Amino acids: CASSETGDYQPQHF.

J is TRBJ1-4 and V is TRBV9; unclear D gene. Germline V lookup: CDR1 SGDLS, CDR2 YYNGEE. Trimming shortened V by 2 bases and J by 8 bases, and 13 bases separated the two germline ends. The CDR3 has 14 amino acids. This chain's CDR3 is CASSVNTAPEKLFF. For the CDR3, the DNA is TGTGCCAGCAGCGTCAATACAGCCCCAGAAAAACTGTTTTTT.

The rearrangement uses TRBV29-1 and TRBJ2-1, with 8 bases lining up with TRBD2. The trim removed 1 base at V and 3 bases at J, leaving 8 bases unmatched. The germline CDR1 and CDR2 sequences are SQVTM and ANQGSEA. The CDR3 has 16 residues. CDR3 bases: TGCAGCGTTGAAGGGGCCCCGGGGGGGCTCTACAATGAGCAGTTCTTC. Translating it yields CSVEGAPGGLYNEQFF.

The chain joins TRBV2 to TRBJ2-5; D gene ambiguous. Germline CDR1 and CDR2: SNHLY and FYNNEI. Trimming pared 3 bases from V and 1 base from J, leaving 3 bases between. The CDR3 extends over 12 amino acids. CDR3 coding DNA: TGTGCCAGCAGTGACGTCCAAGAGACCCAGTACTTC. Translating gives CASSDVQETQYF.

The chain links TRBV7-8 to TRBJ1-5, with D tentatively TRBD1 (6 bases). Germline assignment: CDR1 SGHVS and CDR2 FQNEAQ. Trimming took 5 bases from V and 6 from J, leaving 20 bases between them. This CDR3 has 16 residues. CDR3: CASSPRTARLGQPQHF. The CDR3 coding sequence is TGTGCCAGCAGCCCTAGGACAGCCCGACTTGGTCAGCCCCAGCATTTT.

This chain joins TRBV7-2 and TRBJ2-7; 13 bases fit TRBD2. Losses at the gene ends were 5 bases for V and 3 bases for J; bases not matched to a gene: 13. CDR1 and CDR2 (germline): SGHTA, FQGNSA. CDR3 length equals 18 residues. CDR3 nucleotide sequence: TGTGCCAGCAGCCCAGAAACGGGACTAGCGGGGAAATTCTACGAGCAGTACTTC. Translating gives CASSPETGLAGKFYEQYF.

In this sample, this clone turned up a few times. CDR3 in DNA: TGTGCCAGCATTAAAGGGACAGGGGCCTACGAGCAGTACTTC. Encoded protein: CASIKGTGAYEQYF. The chain employs TRBV6-6 and TRBJ2-7; 10 bases are shared with TRBD1. Germline V CDR1 and CDR2: MNHNY, SVGAGI (reference sequence). There are 14 residues in the CDR3. Unmatched junction bases numbered 5, after V lost 7 bases and J lost 2 bases.

In its sample, this clone was seen a few times. The genes are TRBV7-3 and TRBJ1-6; maybe TRBD1 (5 bases). Germline V gene lookup returns CDR1 SGHTA and CDR2 FQGTGA. CDR3 size: 15 residues. Trimming cost V 5 bases and J 8 bases, with 16 bases left between them. CDR3 amino acids: CASSPNGGADSPLHF. The CDR3 coding sequence is TGTGCCAGCAGCCCAAACGGGGGTGCAGATTCACCCCTCCACTTT.